This entry concerns a single TCR beta chain. The specificity of this receptor is unknown. It has no much larger one-base neighbor in the sample; base qualities were not kept. Whole blood was collected in K2EDTA tubes by collaborating institutions according to the institutions' own protocols. For TCRbeta analysis, collaborators shipped samples as frozen whole blood, isolated PBMCs, or DNA extracted from either of those sample types. The trim is 2 bases for V and 6 bases for J, with a gap of 13 bases between the germline ends. The cysteine opens and the phenylalanine closes a CDR3 of 14 amino acids. Left in the record is the CDR3 DNA by itself, 42 bases read in frame from the first base. The germline V gene sets CDR1 to MDHEN and CDR2 to SYDVKM. TCRbeta CDR3 regions were amplified from genomic DNA by means of the immunoSEQ Assay, a bias-controlled multiplex PCR. Per the original workflow: Within the assay, amplification of reference gene primers was used to estimate how many nucleated cells each sample contained. To quantify the absolute abundance of each unique TCRbeta CDR3 rearrangement, sequence reads were collapsed and filtered. For each sample, productive Simpson clonality was calculated as the square root of Simpson's diversity index across productive rearrangements. In its TCRdb copy, this immuneACCESS table keeps in-frame sequences only and misses some clones. Where compared with another copy, unresolved V genes explain less than half of these, and the others have no known cause. That table supplies the V and J calls and clone size; D and trimming were determined from the DNA. Recorded for this sample are roughly 70,000 clones; over 70% of them occurred a single time. The ten most abundant clones make up under 25% of the sample.

The data were obtained in a study of blood T cell repertoires in COVID-19 (dated by TCRdb to 2020 to 2022). In the study overall: Samples covering the acute and convalescent phases of COVID-19 were provided by collaborators in the United States, Italy and Spain. The material from the prospective study consisted of cDNA or gDNA derived from T cells, B-cell-depleted T cells, or PBMCs. Subjects who had been exposed to COVID-19, were actively infected with it, or had recovered from it provided the deeply sampled blood TCRbeta repertoires that made up the dataset. The repertoires were released in a freely available public database meant as a resource for research on the immune response to SARS-CoV-2. Samples came from the ongoing ImmuneRACE study (first 160 participants) plus 1,254 subjects from 6 global collaborators. Sample metadata almost always included a de-identified subject ID, COVID-19 status, age in years and sex. HLA class I and class II types, where available, came from metadata supplied by the sample provider rather than from assay-based typing.

Overall study results and their limits: The amount of clinical and demographic metadata varied by source and participant and was provided uncurated.

The sample taken for sequencing was peripheral blood. This chain joins TRBV28 to TRBJ1-1, with no confident D gene call. The receptor was isolated from a man between 65 and 80 years old with acute or convalescent COVID-19. This receptor carries the CDR3 CASSLPGQRAEAFF. The DNA reads as follows: TGTGCCAGCAGTTTACCGGGCCAGAGGGCTGAAGCTTTCTTT.